The 9 T cell receptor beta chains reported below all come from one sample, sequenced in a study of T cell responses to AZD1222 COVID-19 vaccine. Sequenced by immunoSEQ multiplex PCR; TCRdb stores in-frame clones only, minus some. The table has 53,000 or so clones, 70% to 85% seen once; the top ten hold over 20%. The input for sequencing was peripheral blood, taken on day 0 of AZD1222 vaccination. These receptors were collected from an adult in good health.

The chain is built from TRBV7-2 and TRBJ1-1, with 8 bases matching TRBD1. Germline V lookup: CDR1 SGHTA, CDR2 FQGNSA. The trim removed 1 base at V and 4 bases at J, leaving 2 bases unmatched. The CDR3 extends over 14 amino acids. CDR3 residues: CASSLGQGFTEAFF. The CDR3, as DNA: TGTGCCAGCAGCTTAGGACAGGGGTTCACTGAAGCTTTCTTT.

V is TRBV7-8 and J is TRBJ1-5, with TRBD1 matching 7 bases. In germline, CDR1 is SGHVS, CDR2 FQNEAQ. The ends lost 2 bases at V and 6 bases at J; junction bases unmatched: 10. The CDR3 has 16 amino acids. CDR3 sequence (DNA): TGTGCCAGCAGCTTAATAATAGGGGGCGCCGGTCAGCCCCAGCATTTT. Encoded protein: CASSLIIGGAGQPQHF.

The chain joins TRBV5-1 to TRBJ1-6; 8 nucleotides align to TRBD1. The V gene's germline CDR1 is SGHRS and CDR2 YFSETQ. After removal of 0 bases from V and 7 bases from J, the junction contained 6 bases not matched to a gene. The CDR3 has 16 residues. CDR3 amino acids: CASSLGGTGSNSPLHF. The CDR3 bases are TGCGCCAGCAGCTTGGGGGGGACAGGATCGAATTCACCCCTCCACTTT.

The V gene is TRBV6-5, the J gene TRBJ1-2, with D maybe TRBD1 (5 bases). The CDR3 is made up of 15 amino acids. Per germline, CDR1 MNHEY and CDR2 SVGAGI. The V and J ends lost 7 bases and 0 bases respectively, with 15 bases between them. Here the CDR3 DNA reads TGTGCCAGCATAAAGGGACGGCTCACTAACTATGGCTACACCTTC. This encodes CASIKGRLTNYGYTF.

The V call is TRBV4-1, the J call TRBJ1-4; 8 bases are a match to TRBD1. Losses at the gene ends were 4 bases for V and 6 bases for J; bases not matched to a gene: 7. The CDR3 contains 15 residues. Germline V gene lookup returns CDR1 MGHRA and CDR2 YSYEKL. CDR3 DNA sequence: TGCGCCAGCAGCCGCAACCAGGACAGGGATGAAAAACTGTTTTTT. Protein sequence: CASSRNQDRDEKLFF.

The chain employs TRBV30 and TRBJ1-4; D uncertain. This CDR3 contains 14 residues. Trimming removed 4 bases from V and 5 bases from J, with 14 bases in between. The germline gives CDR1 GTSNPN, CDR2 SVGIG (reference sequence). The CDR3 nucleotides are TGTGCCTGGAAGAAGATCGGTGGGAATGAAAAACTGTTTTTT. As protein: CAWKKIGGNEKLFF.

This chain uses TRBV25-1 with TRBJ1-5; no clear D gene. V shed 3 bases and J shed 5 bases, with 11 bases lying between them. This CDR3 has 14 residues. The germline CDR1 and CDR2 sequences are MGHDK and SYGVNS. CDR3 in amino acids: CASSDVGEHQPQHF. The CDR3 DNA sequence: TGTGCCAGCAGTGATGTGGGAGAGCATCAGCCCCAGCATTTT.

The chain is built from TRBV11-3 and TRBJ2-1; 12 bases fit TRBD1. CDR1 and CDR2 (germline): SGHNT, YENEEA. This CDR3 spans 16 amino acids. J lost 6 bases, V lost 4 bases, and 7 bases had no gene match. The CDR3 here is CASSSRGQGASNEQFF. CDR3 in DNA: TGTGCCAGCAGCTCACGGGGACAGGGGGCTAGCAATGAGCAGTTCTTC.

V is TRBV11-3 and J is TRBJ2-7; 7 nucleotides align to TRBD2. Germline CDR1 reads SGHNT; CDR2 reads YENEEA. V shed 1 base, J shed 7 bases, and the junction held 13 bases outside the gene matches. This CDR3 comprises 16 residues. The CDR3 DNA reads as TGTGCCAGCAGCTTAGGGAGTCGCGGGAGTTCGCATGAGCAGTACTTC. Protein product: CASSLGSRGSSHEQYF.